This T cell receptor beta chain originates from a study of blood T cell repertoires in COVID-19. Trimming at V came to 1 base and at J to 6 bases, leaving 3 bases not matched to a gene. The CDR3 runs to 14 residues. Germline V gives CDR1 KGHDR, CDR2 SFDVKD. Only in-frame clones appear in the TCRdb table, and some are missing; sequencing was by immunoSEQ multiplex PCR. The repertoire holds roughly 100,000 clones, with approximately 87% as singletons. Sequenced sample: peripheral blood. The rearrangement links TRBV24-1 to TRBJ2-3; TRBD2 matches 7 bases. This sequence originates from a human donor in a cohort sampled during active or convalescent COVID-19. The CDR3 nucleotides read TGTGCCACCAGTGATTTCTTCGGGGGGGATACGCAGTATTTT. Its translation: CATSDFFGGDTQYF.